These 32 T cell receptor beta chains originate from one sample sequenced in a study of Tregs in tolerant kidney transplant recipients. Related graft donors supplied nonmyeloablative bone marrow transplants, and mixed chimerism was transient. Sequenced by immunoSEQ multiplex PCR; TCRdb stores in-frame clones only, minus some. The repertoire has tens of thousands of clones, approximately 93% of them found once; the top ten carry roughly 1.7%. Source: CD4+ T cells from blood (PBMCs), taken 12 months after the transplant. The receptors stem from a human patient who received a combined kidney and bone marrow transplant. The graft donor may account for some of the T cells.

The CDR3 reads CATSKQGRDNNEQYF. DNA for the CDR3: TGTGCCACCAGCAAACAAGGCCGGGACAACAACGAGCAGTACTTC. The V gene is TRBV15, the J gene TRBJ2-7, with D perhaps matching TRBD1 (6 bases). Trimming pared 4 bases from V and 5 bases from J, leaving 18 bases between. The CDR3 sequence is 15 residues long. Germline CDR1 reads LNHNV; CDR2 reads YYDKDF (reference sequence).

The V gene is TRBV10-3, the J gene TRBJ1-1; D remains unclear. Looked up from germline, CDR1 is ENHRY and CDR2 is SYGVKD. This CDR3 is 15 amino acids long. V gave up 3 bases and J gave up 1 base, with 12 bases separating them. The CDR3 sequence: CAISESRNGNTEAFF. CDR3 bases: TGTGCCATCAGTGAATCGAGGAATGGGAACACTGAAGCTTTCTTT.

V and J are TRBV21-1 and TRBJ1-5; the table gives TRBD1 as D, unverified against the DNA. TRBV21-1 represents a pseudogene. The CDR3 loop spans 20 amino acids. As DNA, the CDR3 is TGTGCCAGCAGCAAAGTGGGGCCCAAGGGGGTAATGGGTAGCAATCAGCCCCAGCATTTT. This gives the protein CASSKVGPKGVMGSNQPQHF.

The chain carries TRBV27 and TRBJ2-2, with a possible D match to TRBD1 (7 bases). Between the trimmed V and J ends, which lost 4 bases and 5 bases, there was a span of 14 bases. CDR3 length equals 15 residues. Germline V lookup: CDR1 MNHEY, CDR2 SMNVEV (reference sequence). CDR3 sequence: CASSYRPGGTGELFF. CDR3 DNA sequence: TGTGCCAGCAGTTACCGGCCAGGGGGGACCGGGGAGCTGTTTTTT.

CDR3 nucleotides: TGTGCCATCAGGTTAGACTTAAATAACAATGAGCAGTTCTTC. This translates into CAIRLDLNNNEQFF. The V and J genes are TRBV10-3 and TRBJ2-1; unclear D gene. Germline CDR1 ENHRY, CDR2 SYGVKD. The CDR3 has 14 amino acids. Trimming stripped 6 bases from V and 5 bases from J, with 14 bases between.

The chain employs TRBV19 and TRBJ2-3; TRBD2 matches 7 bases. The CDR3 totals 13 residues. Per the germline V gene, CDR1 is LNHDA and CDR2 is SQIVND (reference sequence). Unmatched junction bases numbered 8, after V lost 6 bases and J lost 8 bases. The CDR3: CASSGETGGTQYF. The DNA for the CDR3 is TGTGCCAGTAGCGGGGAAACGGGGGGTACGCAGTATTTT.

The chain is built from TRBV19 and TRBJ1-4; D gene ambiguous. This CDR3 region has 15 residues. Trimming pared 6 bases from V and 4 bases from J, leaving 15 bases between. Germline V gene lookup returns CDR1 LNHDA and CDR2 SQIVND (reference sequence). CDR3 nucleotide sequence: TGTGCCAGTAGATTTCGGCAGGTTGTTAATGAAAAACTGTTTTTT. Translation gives CASRFRQVVNEKLFF.

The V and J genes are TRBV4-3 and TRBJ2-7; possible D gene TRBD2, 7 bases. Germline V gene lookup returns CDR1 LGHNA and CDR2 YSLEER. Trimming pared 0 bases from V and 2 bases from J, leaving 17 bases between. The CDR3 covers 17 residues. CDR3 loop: CASSQESGRGPPYEQYF. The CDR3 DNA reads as TGCGCCAGCAGCCAAGAGTCGGGGCGGGGGCCCCCCTACGAGCAGTACTTC.

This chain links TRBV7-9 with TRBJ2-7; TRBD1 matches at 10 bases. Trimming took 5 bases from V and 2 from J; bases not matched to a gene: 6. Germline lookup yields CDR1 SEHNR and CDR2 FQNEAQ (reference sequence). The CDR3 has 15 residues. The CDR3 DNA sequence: TGTGCCAGCAGCCGGGGACAGGGGCCAACCTACGAGCAGTACTTC. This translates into CASSRGQGPTYEQYF. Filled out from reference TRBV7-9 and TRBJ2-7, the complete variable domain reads DTGVSQNPRHKITKRGQNVTFRCDPISEHNRLYWYRQTLGQGPEFLTYFQNEAQLEKSRLLSDRFSAERPKGSFSTLEIQRTEQGDSAMYLCASSRGQGPTYEQYFGPGTRLTVT.

Here the CDR3 DNA reads TGCGCCAGCAGCCCCGACGGACTAGCGGGGCCGTACGATTCCTACAATGAGCAGTTCTTC. Residues: CASSPDGLAGPYDSYNEQFF. The V and J genes are TRBV4-3 and TRBJ2-1; 12 positions match TRBD2. Germline CDR1 reads LGHNA; CDR2 reads YSLEER. CDR3 length: 20 amino acids. The V and J ends lost 4 bases and 1 base, in that order; junction bases with no gene match: 14.

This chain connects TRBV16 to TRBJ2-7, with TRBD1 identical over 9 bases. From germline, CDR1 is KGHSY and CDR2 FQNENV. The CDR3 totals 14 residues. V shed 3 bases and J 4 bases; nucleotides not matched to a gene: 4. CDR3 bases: TGTGCCAGCAGCCAGAGGGACAGGGTGTACGAGCAGTACTTC. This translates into CASSQRDRVYEQYF.

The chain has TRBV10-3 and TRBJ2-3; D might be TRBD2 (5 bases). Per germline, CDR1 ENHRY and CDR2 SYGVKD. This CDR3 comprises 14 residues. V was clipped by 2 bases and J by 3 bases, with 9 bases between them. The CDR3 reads CAISERERTDTQYF. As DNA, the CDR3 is TGTGCCATCAGTGAGAGGGAGAGAACAGATACGCAGTATTTT.

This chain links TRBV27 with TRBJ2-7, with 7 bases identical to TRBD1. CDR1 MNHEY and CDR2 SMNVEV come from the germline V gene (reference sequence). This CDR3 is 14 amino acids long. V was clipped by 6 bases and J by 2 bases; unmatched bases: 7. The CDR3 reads CASRIRDRTYEQYF. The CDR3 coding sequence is TGTGCCAGCAGGATCCGGGACAGAACCTACGAGCAGTACTTC.

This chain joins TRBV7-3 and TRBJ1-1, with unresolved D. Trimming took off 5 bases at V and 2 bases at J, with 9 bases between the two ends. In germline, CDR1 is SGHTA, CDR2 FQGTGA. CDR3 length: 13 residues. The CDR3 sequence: CASSPSPNTEAFF. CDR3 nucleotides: TGTGCCAGCAGCCCCTCCCCCAACACTGAAGCTTTCTTT.

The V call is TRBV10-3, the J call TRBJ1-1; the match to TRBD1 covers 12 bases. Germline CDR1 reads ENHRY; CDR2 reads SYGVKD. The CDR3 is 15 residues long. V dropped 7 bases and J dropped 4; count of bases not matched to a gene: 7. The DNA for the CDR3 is TGTGCCATCATCCAGGGACAGGGGGCGGGCACTGAAGCTTTCTTT. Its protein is CAIIQGQGAGTEAFF.

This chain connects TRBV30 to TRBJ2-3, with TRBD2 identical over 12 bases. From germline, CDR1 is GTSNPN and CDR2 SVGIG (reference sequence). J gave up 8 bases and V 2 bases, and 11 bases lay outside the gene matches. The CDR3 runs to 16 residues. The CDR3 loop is CAWSFYLGLAGLTQYF. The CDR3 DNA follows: TGTGCCTGGAGTTTTTACCTGGGACTAGCGGGTCTTACGCAGTATTTT.

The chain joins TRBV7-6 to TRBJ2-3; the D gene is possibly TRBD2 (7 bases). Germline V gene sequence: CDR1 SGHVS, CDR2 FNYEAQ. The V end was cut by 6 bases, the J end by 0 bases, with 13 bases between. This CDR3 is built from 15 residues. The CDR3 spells CASSRAGASTDTQYF. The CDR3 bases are TGTGCCAGCAGTCGGGCGGGGGCAAGCACAGATACGCAGTATTTT.

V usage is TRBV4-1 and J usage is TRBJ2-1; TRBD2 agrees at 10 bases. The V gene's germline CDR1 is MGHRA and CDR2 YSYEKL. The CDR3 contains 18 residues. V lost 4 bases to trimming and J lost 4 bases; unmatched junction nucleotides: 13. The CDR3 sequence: CASSPGPIAGGIYNEQFF. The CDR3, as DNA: TGCGCCAGCAGCCCCGGACCTATAGCGGGGGGAATTTACAATGAGCAGTTCTTC.

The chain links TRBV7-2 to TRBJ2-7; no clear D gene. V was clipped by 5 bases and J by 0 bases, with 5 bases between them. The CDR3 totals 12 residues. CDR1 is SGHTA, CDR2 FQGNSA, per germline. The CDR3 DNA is TGTGCCAGCAGCCCCAGCTCCTACGAGCAGTACTTC. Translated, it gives CASSPSSYEQYF. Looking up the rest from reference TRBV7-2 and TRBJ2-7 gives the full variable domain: GAGVSQSPSNKVTEKGKDVELRCDPISGHTALYWYRQSLGQGLEFLIYFQGNSAPDKSGLPSDRFSAERTGGSVSTLTIQRTQQEDSAVYLCASSPSSYEQYFGPGTRLTVT.

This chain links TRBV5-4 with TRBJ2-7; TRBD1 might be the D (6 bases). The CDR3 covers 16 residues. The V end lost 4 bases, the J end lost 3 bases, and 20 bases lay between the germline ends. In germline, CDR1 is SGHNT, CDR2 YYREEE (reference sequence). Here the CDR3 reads CASSLTPGTFLYEQYF. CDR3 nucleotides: TGTGCCAGCAGCCTTACGCCCGGGACATTCCTCTACGAGCAGTACTTC.

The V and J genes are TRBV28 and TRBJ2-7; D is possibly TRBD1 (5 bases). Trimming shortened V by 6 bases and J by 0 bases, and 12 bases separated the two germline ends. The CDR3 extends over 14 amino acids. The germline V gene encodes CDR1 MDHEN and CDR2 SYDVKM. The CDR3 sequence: CASRKTGSSYEQYF. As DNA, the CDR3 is TGTGCCAGCAGAAAAACAGGCTCCTCCTACGAGCAGTACTTC.

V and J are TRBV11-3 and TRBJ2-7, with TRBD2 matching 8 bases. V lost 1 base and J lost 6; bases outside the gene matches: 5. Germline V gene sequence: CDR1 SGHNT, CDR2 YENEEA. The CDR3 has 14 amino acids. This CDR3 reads CASSLGTSLAEQYF. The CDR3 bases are TGTGCCAGCAGCTTAGGGACTAGCTTGGCCGAGCAGTACTTC.

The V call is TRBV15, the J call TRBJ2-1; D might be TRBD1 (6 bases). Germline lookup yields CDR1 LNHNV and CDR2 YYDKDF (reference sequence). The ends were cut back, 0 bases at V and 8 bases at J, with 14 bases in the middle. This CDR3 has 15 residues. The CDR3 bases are TGTGCCACCAGCAGAGATAACAGGGTTATCGATGAGCAGTTCTTC. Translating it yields CATSRDNRVIDEQFF.

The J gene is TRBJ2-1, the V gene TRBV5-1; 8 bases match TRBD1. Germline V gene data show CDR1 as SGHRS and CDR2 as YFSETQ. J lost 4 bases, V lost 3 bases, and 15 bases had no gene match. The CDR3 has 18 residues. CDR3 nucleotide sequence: TGCGCCAGCAGCTGGCTAACCAAATCCGGGACAGGTTACAATGAGCAGTTCTTC. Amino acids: CASSWLTKSGTGYNEQFF.

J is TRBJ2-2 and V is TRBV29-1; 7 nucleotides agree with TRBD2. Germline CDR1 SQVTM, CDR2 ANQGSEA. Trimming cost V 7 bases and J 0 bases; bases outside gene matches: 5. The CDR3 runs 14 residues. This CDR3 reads CSGGGSANTGELFF. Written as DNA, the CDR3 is TGCAGCGGGGGAGGGTCGGCGAACACCGGGGAGCTGTTTTTT.

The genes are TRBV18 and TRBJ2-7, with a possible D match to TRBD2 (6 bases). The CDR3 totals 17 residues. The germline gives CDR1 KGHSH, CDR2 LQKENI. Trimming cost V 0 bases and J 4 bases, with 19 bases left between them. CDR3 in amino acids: CASSPPWGGRVSYEQYF. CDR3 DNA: TGTGCCAGCTCACCACCATGGGGAGGTCGTGTCAGTTACGAGCAGTACTTC. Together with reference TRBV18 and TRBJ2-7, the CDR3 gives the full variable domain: NAGVMQNPRHLVRRRGQEARLRCSPMKGHSHVYWYRQLPEEGLKFMVYLQKENIIDESGMPKERFSAEFPKEGPSILRIQQVVRGDSAAYFCASSPPWGGRVSYEQYFGPGTRLTVT.

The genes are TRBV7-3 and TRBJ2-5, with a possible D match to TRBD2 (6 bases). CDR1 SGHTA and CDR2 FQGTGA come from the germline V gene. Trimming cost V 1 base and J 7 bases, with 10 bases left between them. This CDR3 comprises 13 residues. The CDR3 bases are TGTGCCAGCAGCTTAAGAGGAGCGGGGACCCAGTACTTC. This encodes CASSLRGAGTQYF. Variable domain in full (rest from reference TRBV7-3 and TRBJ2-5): GAGVSQTPSNKVTEKGKYVELRCDPISGHTALYWYRQSLGQGPEFLIYFQGTGAADDSGLPNDRFFAVRPEGSVSTLKIQRTERGDSAVYLCASSLRGAGTQYFGPGTRLLVL.

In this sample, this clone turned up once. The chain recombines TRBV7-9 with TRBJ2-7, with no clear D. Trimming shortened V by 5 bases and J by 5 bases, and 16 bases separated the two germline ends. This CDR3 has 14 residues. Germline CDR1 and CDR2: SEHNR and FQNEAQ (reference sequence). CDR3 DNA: TGTGCCAGCAGCCCGAGGCTAACGAGCGACGAGCAGTACTTC. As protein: CASSPRLTSDEQYF.

This CDR3 reads CASSAWGAGELFF. The CDR3, as DNA: TGTGCCAGCAGCGCATGGGGGGCCGGGGAGCTGTTTTTT. This chain connects TRBV7-3 to TRBJ2-2; a weak D match, TRBD2 (6 bases). The CDR3 sequence is 13 residues long. Trimming took 5 bases from V and 6 from J, leaving 10 bases between them. The V gene's germline CDR1 is SGHTA and CDR2 FQGTGA.

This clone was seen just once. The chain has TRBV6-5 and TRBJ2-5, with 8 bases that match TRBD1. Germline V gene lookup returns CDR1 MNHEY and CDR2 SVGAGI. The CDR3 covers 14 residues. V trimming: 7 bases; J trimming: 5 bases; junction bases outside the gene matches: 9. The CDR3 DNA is TGTGCCAGCACCAGGGACAGGAGGGGGGAGACCCAGTACTTC. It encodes CASTRDRRGETQYF.

CDR3 residues: CAWRGLAGVYNNEQFF. The CDR3 DNA sequence: TGTGCCTGGAGGGGACTAGCGGGAGTTTACAACAATGAGCAGTTCTTC. The chain is built from TRBV30 and TRBJ2-1; TRBD2 agrees at 14 bases. With 3 bases clipped from V and 5 bases from J, the junction kept 6 bases outside the gene matches. The length of the CDR3 is 16 residues. Germline CDR1 reads GTSNPN; CDR2 reads SVGIG (reference sequence).

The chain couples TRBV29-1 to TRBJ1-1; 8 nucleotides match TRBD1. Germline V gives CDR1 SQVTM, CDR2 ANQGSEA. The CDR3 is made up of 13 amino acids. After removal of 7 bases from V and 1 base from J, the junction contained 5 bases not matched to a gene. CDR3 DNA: TGCAGCGGGAAACAGGGGGGGAACACTGAAGCTTTCTTT. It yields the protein CSGKQGGNTEAFF.